This TCR beta chain emerged from a study of regulatory T cells in long-lasting Graves disease. Time point of the sample: newly diagnosed GD, antithyroid drugs for less than 3 months. From PBMCs, RNA was extracted and then used to make the TCR library. Under American Thyroid Association guidelines, Graves' disease was diagnosed. Xi'an, China, was home to the endocrinology department that provided patients. General observations from the study: Newly diagnosed patients shared 1,000 or so public clonotypes; persistent patients shared around 2,500.

With V trimmed by 4 bases and J by 16 bases, 19 bases remained unmatched. Looked up from germline, CDR1 is LNHDA and CDR2 is SQIVND (reference sequence). The CDR3 covers 15 residues. The table lists this clonotype with a few counts. Its antigen is unidentified. Researchers made TCR beta libraries by using iRepertoire HTBI primers and running Arm-PCR on CDR3 regions. TCRdb re-called the multiplex PCR reads through MiXCR, storing one row per CDR3 protein. The sample includes fewer than 450,000 distinct CDR3 sequences, about 15% of them seen just once. This sample was shared with a second study, whose subject was T cells in Graves' hyperthyroidism and ophthalmopathy.

The TCR sequence derives from a woman aged 40-49 years with Graves disease. The source was peripheral blood mononuclear cells (PBMCs), collected at new diagnosis, from a patient treated with antithyroid drugs. V usage is TRBV19 and J usage is TRBJ1-5, with 7 nucleotides matching TRBD1. The CDR3 spells CASSTGGRGLSPYHF. For the CDR3, the DNA is TGTGCCAGTAGTACAGGGGGTAGAGGACTCAGCCCCTATCATTTT. Together with reference TRBV19 and TRBJ1-5, the CDR3 gives the full variable domain: DGGITQSPKYLFRKEGQNVTLSCEQNLNHDAMYWYRQDPGQGLRLIYYSQIVNDFQKGDIAEGYSVSREKKESFPLTVTSAQKNPTAFYLCASSTGGRGLSPYHFGDGTRLSIL.